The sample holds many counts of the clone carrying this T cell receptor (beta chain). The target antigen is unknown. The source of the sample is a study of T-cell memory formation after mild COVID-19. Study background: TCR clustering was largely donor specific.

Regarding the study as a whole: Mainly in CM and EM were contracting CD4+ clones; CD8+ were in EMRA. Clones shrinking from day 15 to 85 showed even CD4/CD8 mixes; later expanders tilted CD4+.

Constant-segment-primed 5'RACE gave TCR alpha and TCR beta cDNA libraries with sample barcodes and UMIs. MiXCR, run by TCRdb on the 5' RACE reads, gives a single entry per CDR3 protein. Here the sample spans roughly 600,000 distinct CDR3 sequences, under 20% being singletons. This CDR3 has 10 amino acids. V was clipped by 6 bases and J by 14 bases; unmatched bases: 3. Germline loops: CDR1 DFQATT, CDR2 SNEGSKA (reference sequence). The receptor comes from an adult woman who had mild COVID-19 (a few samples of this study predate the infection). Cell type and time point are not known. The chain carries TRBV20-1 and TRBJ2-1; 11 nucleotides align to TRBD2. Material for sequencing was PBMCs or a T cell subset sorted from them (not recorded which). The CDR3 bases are TGCAGTGCGGGGACTAGCGGAGAGTTCTTC. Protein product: CSAGTSGEFF.